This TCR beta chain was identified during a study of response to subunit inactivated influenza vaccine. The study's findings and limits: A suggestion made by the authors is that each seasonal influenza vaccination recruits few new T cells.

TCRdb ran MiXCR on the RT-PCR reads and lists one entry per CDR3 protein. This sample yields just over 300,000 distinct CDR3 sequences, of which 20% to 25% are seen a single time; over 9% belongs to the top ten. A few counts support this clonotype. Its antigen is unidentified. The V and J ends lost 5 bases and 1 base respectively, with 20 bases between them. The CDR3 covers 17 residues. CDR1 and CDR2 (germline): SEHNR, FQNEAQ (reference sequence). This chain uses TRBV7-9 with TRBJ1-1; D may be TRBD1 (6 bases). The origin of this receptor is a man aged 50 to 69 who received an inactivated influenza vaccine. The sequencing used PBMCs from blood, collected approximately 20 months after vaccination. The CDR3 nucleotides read TGTGCCAGCAGCCGGGGGCGGCCGGGGGTATCGAACACTGAAGCTTTCTTT. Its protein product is CASSRGRPGVSNTEAFF.